A selection of T cell receptor beta chains follows, all from one sample in a study of blood T cell repertoires in COVID-19. The assay was immunoSEQ multiplex PCR, and TCRdb's table has in-frame clones only and misses some. The profile shows fewer than 200,000 clones, 81% of them singletons. Sequenced input: PBMCs or T cells enriched from blood (not recorded which). Receptors were obtained from a woman aged 40 to 50 with acute COVID-19. Both conserved end residues are part of each CDR3. Fields, in order: D gene, J gene, clone size, V gene, CDR3 DNA, CDR3 protein. A D gene is named only where the DNA matches it firmly. Expanded clones are given a class, and other clones once, few, many or no size at all.

d_call: TRBD2; j_call: TRBJ2-3; clone_size: .; v_call: TRBV29-1; cdr3_nt: TGCAGCGAGAGACTAGCGGGAGGGACAGATACGCAGTATTTT; cdr3_aa: CSERLAGGTDTQYF
d_call: TRBD1; j_call: TRBJ1-2; clone_size: .; v_call: TRBV10-2; cdr3_nt: TGCGCCAGCAGTGGGGGACAGGGCTATGGCTACACCTTC; cdr3_aa: CASSGGQGYGYTF
d_call: .; j_call: TRBJ1-6; clone_size: once; v_call: TRBV27; cdr3_nt: TGTGCCAGCAGTTTATACCCCGTGGGGAGGGCTAGGAGCTCCTATAATTCACCCCTCCACTTT; cdr3_aa: CASSLYPVGRARSSYNSPLHF
d_call: TRBD2; j_call: TRBJ2-3; clone_size: .; v_call: TRBV5-1; cdr3_nt: TGCGCCAGCAGCCTAGCGGGAGGGCCAGGAGGGCAGTATTTT; cdr3_aa: CASSLAGGPGGQYF
d_call: TRBD1; j_call: TRBJ2-1; clone_size: .; v_call: TRBV19; cdr3_nt: TGTGCCAGTAGAGGACAGGGGGGCAATGAGCAGTTCTTC; cdr3_aa: CASRGQGGNEQFF
d_call: TRBD1; j_call: TRBJ1-1; clone_size: .; v_call: TRBV7-8; cdr3_nt: TGTGCCAGCAGCTTAGGGACAGGGGGACCGAACACTGAAGCTTTCTTT; cdr3_aa: CASSLGTGGPNTEAFF
d_call: .; j_call: TRBJ2-6; clone_size: .; v_call: TRBV27; cdr3_nt: TGTGCCAGCAGTCCCAGGCCCCACAAGGCGTCTGGGGCCAACGTCCTGACTTTC; cdr3_aa: CASSPRPHKASGANVLTF
d_call: .; j_call: TRBJ2-3; clone_size: few; v_call: TRBV29-1; cdr3_nt: TGCAGCGTTCAACCCGGAGATACGCAGTATTTT; cdr3_aa: CSVQPGDTQYF
d_call: .; j_call: TRBJ1-4; clone_size: .; v_call: TRBV21-1; cdr3_nt: TGTGCCAGCAGCCGACATCGACAGGGATATAATGAAAAACTGTTTTTT; cdr3_aa: CASSRHRQGYNEKLFF
d_call: TRBD1; j_call: TRBJ2-1; clone_size: .; v_call: TRBV3-1/TRBV3-2; cdr3_nt: TGTGCCAGCAGCCAAGGTCCCGGGACAGGGGAAGGCAATGAGCAGTTCTTC; cdr3_aa: CASSQGPGTGEGNEQFF
d_call: TRBD2; j_call: TRBJ2-3; clone_size: .; v_call: TRBV7-2; cdr3_nt: TGTGCCAGCAGCCGGACTAGCGGGAGGGTCGCAGATACGCAGTATTTT; cdr3_aa: CASSRTSGRVADTQYF
d_call: TRBD2; j_call: TRBJ2-5; clone_size: .; v_call: TRBV5-4; cdr3_nt: TGTGCCAGCAGCTTGGGCGGGAGCACAGAGACCCAGTACTTC; cdr3_aa: CASSLGGSTETQYF
d_call: TRBD1; j_call: TRBJ1-1; clone_size: .; v_call: TRBV30; cdr3_nt: TGTGCCTGTTGGGACAGGAACACTGAAGCTTTCTTT; cdr3_aa: CACWDRNTEAFF
d_call: TRBD2; j_call: TRBJ2-5; clone_size: .; v_call: TRBV3-1/TRBV3-2; cdr3_nt: TGTGCCAGCAGCCAAGAAATGAGGCCTAGCGGGATGCAAGAGACCCAGTACTTC; cdr3_aa: CASSQEMRPSGMQETQYF
d_call: .; j_call: TRBJ2-7; clone_size: once; v_call: TRBV5-4; cdr3_nt: TGTGCCAGCAGCTTCGACACCTACGAGCAGTACTTC; cdr3_aa: CASSFDTYEQYF
d_call: .; j_call: TRBJ2-3; clone_size: .; v_call: TRBV29-1; cdr3_nt: TGCAGCGTTGATCAGACAGTGCCCACAGATACGCAGTATTTT; cdr3_aa: CSVDQTVPTDTQYF